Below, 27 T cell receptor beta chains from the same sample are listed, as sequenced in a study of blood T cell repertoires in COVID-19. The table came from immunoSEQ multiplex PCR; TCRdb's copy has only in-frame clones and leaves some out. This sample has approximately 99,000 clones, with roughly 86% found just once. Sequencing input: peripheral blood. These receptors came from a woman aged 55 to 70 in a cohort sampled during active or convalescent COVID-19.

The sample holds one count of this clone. CDR3 in DNA: TGTGCCAGTCGACCGGGCTCTGGAAACACCATATATTTT. It encodes CASRPGSGNTIYF. The chain has TRBV7-9 and TRBJ1-3; D is uncertain. The CDR3 is made up of 13 amino acids. In germline, CDR1 is SEHNR, CDR2 FQNEAQ (reference sequence). Deletions cut 9 bases from V and 0 bases from J, with 9 bases between.

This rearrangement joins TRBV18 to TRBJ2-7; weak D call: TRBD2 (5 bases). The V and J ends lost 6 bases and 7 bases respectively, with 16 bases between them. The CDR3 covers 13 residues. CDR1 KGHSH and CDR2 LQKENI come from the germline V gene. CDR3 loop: CASSVTGFNEQYF. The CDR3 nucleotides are TGTGCCAGCTCCGTTACGGGGTTCAATGAGCAGTACTTC.

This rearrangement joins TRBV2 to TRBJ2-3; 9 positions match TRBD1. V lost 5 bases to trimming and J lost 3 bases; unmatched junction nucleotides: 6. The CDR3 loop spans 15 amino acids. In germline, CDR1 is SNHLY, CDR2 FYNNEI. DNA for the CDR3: TGTGCCAGCAGTTGGGACAGGGCCCGTACAGATACGCAGTATTTT. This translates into CASSWDRARTDTQYF.

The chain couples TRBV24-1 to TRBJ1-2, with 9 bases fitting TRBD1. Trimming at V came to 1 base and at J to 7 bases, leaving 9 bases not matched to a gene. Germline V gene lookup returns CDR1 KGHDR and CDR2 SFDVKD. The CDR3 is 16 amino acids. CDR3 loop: CATSDFRGGQGGGYTF. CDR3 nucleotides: TGTGCCACCAGTGATTTTAGAGGGGGACAGGGTGGTGGCTACACCTTC.

The CDR3 DNA is TGCGCCAGCAGCCTAGGGACTAGCGGGGGAGCTAGCACAGATACGCAGTATTTT. Encoded protein: CASSLGTSGGASTDTQYF. The chain has TRBV5-1 and TRBJ2-3; 14 nucleotides align to TRBD2. Germline loops: CDR1 SGHRS, CDR2 YFSETQ. The junction had 7 bases not matched to a gene; V was cut back by 4 bases and J by 0 bases. This CDR3 contains 18 residues.

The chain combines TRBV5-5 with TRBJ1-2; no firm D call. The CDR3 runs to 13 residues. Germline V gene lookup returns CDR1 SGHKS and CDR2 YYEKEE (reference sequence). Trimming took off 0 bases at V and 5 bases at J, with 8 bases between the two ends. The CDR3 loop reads CASSLGGLYGYTF. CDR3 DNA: TGTGCCAGCAGCTTGGGAGGACTGTATGGCTACACCTTC.

The CDR3: CASSYSVTGGGYTF. As DNA, the CDR3 is TGTGCCAGCAGTTACTCGGTTACGGGAGGGGGCTACACCTTC. The chain recombines TRBV6-5 with TRBJ1-2; D gene unclear. Trimming took off 0 bases at V and 8 bases at J, with 13 bases between the two ends. Germline values: CDR1 MNHEY, CDR2 SVGAGI. The CDR3 extends over 14 amino acids.

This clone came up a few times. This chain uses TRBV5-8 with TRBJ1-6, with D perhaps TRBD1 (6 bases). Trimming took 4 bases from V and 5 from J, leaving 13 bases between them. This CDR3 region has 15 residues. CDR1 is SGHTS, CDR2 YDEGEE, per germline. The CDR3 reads CASSPGQLDNSPLHF. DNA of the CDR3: TGTGCCAGCAGCCCCGGACAGCTAGATAATTCACCCCTCCACTTT.

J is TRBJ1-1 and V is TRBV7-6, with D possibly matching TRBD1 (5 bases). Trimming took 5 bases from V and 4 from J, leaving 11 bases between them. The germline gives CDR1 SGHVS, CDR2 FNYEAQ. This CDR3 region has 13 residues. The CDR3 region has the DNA TGTGCCAGCAGCGAGATGGGGGGCACTGAAGCTTTCTTT. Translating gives CASSEMGGTEAFF.

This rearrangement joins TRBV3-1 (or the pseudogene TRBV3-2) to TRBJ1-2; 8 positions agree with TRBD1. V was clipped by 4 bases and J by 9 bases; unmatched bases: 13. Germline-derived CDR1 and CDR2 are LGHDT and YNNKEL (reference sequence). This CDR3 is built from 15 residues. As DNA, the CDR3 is TGTGCCAGCAGCCCGCGGGCAGGACAGGGCCAAAGCTACACCTTC. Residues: CASSPRAGQGQSYTF.

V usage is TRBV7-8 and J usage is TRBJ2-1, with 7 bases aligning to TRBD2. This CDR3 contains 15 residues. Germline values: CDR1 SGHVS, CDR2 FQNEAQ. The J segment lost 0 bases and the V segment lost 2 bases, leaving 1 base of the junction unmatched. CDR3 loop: CASSLLAGSYNEQFF. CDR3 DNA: TGTGCCAGCAGCTTATTAGCGGGCTCCTACAATGAGCAGTTCTTC.

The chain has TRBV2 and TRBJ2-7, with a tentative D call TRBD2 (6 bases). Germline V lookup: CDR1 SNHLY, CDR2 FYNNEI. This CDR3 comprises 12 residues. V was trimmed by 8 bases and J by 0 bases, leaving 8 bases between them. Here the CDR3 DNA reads TGTGCCAGCGGCGGGACCTCCTACGAGCAGTACTTC. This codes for CASGGTSYEQYF.

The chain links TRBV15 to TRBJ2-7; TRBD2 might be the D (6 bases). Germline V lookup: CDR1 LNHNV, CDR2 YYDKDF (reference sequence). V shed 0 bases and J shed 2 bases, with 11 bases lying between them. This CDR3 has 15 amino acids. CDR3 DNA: TGTGCCACCAGCAGAGATCCGCTAGCGACCTACGAGCAGTACTTC. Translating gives CATSRDPLATYEQYF.

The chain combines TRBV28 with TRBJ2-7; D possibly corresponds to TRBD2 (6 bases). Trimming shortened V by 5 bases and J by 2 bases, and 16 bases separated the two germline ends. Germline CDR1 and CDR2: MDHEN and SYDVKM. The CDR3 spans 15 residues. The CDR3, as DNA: TGTGCCAGCAGTATGGGACTCCCAAAGGCCTACGAGCAGTACTTC. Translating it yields CASSMGLPKAYEQYF.

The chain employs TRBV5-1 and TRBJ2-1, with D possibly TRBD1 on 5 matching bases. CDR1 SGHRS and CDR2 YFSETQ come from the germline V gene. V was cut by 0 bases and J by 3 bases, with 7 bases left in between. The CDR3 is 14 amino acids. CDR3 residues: CASSLGQSYNEQFF. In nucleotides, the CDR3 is TGCGCCAGCAGCTTGGGACAGAGCTACAATGAGCAGTTCTTC.

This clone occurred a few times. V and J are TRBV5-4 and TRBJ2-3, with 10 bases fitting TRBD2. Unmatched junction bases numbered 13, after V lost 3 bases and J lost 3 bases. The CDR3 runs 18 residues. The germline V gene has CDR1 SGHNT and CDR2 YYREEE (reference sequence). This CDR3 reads CASSWGRIAGGSTDTQYF. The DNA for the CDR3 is TGTGCCAGCAGCTGGGGGCGTATAGCGGGAGGATCGACAGATACGCAGTATTTT.

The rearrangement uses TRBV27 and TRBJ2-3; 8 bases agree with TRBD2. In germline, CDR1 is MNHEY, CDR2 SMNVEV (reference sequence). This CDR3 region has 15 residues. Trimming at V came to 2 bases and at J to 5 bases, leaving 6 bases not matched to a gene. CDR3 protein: CASSLGGSGVDTQYF. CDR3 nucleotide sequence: TGTGCCAGCAGTTTAGGAGGTAGCGGGGTAGATACGCAGTATTTT.

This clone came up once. The CDR3 DNA reads as TGTGCCAGCTCCCGCCCAGGAATGGCGATCGGCTACACCTTC. This codes for CASSRPGMAIGYTF. V is TRBV19 and J is TRBJ1-2; unclear D gene. Trimming shortened V by 9 bases and J by 8 bases, and 22 bases separated the two germline ends. The CDR3 runs 14 residues. CDR1 and CDR2 from the germline V gene are LNHDA and SQIVND (reference sequence).

In nucleotides, the CDR3 is TGTGCCAGCAGCCCCCGCCGGGGATCTAATGAAAAACTGTTTTTT. Translating gives CASSPRRGSNEKLFF. This rearrangement joins TRBV13 to TRBJ1-4; D gene uncertain. The CDR3 consists of 15 residues. V lost 5 bases, J lost 3 bases, and 13 bases lay in between. Looked up from germline, CDR1 is PRHDT and CDR2 is FYEKMQ (reference sequence).

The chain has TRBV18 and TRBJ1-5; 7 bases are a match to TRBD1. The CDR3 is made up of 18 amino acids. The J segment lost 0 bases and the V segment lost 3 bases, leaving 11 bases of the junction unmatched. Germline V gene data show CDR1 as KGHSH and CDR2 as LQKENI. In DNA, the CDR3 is TGTGCCAGCTCACCCGAAGGGACAGCAATTTATAGCAATCAGCCCCAGCATTTT. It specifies CASSPEGTAIYSNQPQHF.

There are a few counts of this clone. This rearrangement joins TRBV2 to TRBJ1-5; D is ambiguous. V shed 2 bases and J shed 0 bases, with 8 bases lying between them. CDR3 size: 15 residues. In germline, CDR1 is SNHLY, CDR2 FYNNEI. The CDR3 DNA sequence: TGTGCCAGCAGTGAACAGGCTGATAGCAATCAGCCCCAGCATTTT. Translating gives CASSEQADSNQPQHF.

CDR3 protein: CASSLTSGPDTQYF. In nucleotides, the CDR3 is TGCGCCAGCAGCTTGACTAGCGGCCCAGATACGCAGTATTTT. The chain couples TRBV5-1 to TRBJ2-3; 8 bases match TRBD2. The germline V gene has CDR1 SGHRS and CDR2 YFSETQ. The CDR3 totals 14 residues. The J segment lost 4 bases and the V segment lost 1 base, leaving 2 bases of the junction unmatched.

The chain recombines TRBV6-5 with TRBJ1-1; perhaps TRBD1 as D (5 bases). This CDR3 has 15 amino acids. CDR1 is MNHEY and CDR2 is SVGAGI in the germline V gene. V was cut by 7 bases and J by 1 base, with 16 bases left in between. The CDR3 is CASTPRRGWNTEAFF. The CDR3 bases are TGTGCCAGCACCCCAAGGAGGGGTTGGAACACTGAAGCTTTCTTT.

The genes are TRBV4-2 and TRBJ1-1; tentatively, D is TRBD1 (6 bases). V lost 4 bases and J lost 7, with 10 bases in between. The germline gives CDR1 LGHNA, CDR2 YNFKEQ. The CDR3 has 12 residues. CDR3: CASSPGGVEAFF. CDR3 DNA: TGTGCCAGCAGCCCGGGGGGCGTTGAAGCTTTCTTT.

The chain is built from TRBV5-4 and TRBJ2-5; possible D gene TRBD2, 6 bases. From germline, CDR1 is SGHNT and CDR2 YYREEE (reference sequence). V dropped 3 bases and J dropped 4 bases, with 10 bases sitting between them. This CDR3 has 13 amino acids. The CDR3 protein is CASSWGVIETQYF. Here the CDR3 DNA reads TGTGCCAGCAGCTGGGGGGTGATAGAGACCCAGTACTTC.

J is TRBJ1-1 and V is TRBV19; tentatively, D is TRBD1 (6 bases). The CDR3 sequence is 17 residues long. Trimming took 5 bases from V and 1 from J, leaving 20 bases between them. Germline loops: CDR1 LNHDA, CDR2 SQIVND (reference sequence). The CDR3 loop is CASSQQTTQGKNTEAFF. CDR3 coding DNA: TGTGCCAGTAGTCAACAAACCACGCAGGGGAAGAACACTGAAGCTTTCTTT.

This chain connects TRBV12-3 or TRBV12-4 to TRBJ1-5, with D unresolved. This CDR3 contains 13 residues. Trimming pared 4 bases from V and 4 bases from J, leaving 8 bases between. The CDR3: CASSSVLNQPQHF. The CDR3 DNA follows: TGTGCCAGCAGTTCGGTACTGAATCAGCCCCAGCATTTT.